Listed here is a single T cell receptor beta chain. Its antigen is unknown. This record belongs to a study of shared clonotypes between healthy human individuals. Study observations and caveats: Naive subsets generally exceeded memory subsets in estimated richness. Genetic and exposure-history diversity was limited by the few donors. Clonotype sharing among donors, it was expected, would be affected by sequencing depth.

Trimming cost V 4 bases and J 7 bases, with 27 bases left between them. The germline CDR1 and CDR2 sequences are SGHDT and YYEEEE. The CDR3 has 17 amino acids. From CD4+ cells came CD45RA+ naive and CD45RA-negative memory subsets. The repertoire was sequenced with immunoSEQ multiplex PCR; TCRdb's copy has only in-frame clones and lacks some. The sample has 2 million to 2.5 million clones; 85% to 95% are singletons. This sequence was found in a man younger than 35 in good health. Some clones in this sample may be carry-over from other donors' samples. The sequenced sample was naive CD4+ T cells from PBMCs. Subset indicated: CD45RA+ positively selected. This rearrangement joins TRBV5-6 to TRBJ2-7; weak D call: TRBD1 (6 bases). The CDR3: CASSALGLGAKAGEQYF. CDR3 in DNA: TGTGCCAGCAGCGCGCTGGGGCTGGGGGCCAAGGCTGGAGAGCAGTACTTC.